This T cell receptor beta chain is from a study of cytomegalovirus exposure and HLA in healthy donors. General observations from the study: A later analysis, which compared TCR beta chains of equal frequency, found the HLA-associated ones more clonally expanded. A missense variant in DCLRE1C was later tied to TCR beta V- and J-gene trimming. According to an earlier analysis, most TCR beta V segments yielded productive rearrangements about 87% or about 30% of the time.

A word on this clone: What it binds is not known.

60 Vbeta and 13 Jbeta primers were used in PCR. Produced via immunoSEQ multiplex PCR; TCRdb's table is partial and in-frame only. Found here are some 150,000 clones, over 75% of them singletons; the top ten hold less than 2%. The CDR3 consists of 15 residues. Germline V gives CDR1 LNHDA, CDR2 SQIVND (reference sequence). V shed 7 bases and J shed 0 bases, with 13 bases lying between them. The sequenced sample consisted of PBMCs. The TCR originated in a woman aged 30 to 39 in good health and CMV-seronegative. V gene TRBV19 combines with J gene TRBJ1-3; D gene uncertain. The CDR3 nucleotides are TGTGCCAGTACCCTCAGACATCTCTCTGGAAACACCATATATTTT. Its protein product is CASTLRHLSGNTIYF.